These 5 T cell receptor beta chains came from one sample sequenced in a study of blood T cell repertoires in COVID-19. Assay used: immunoSEQ multiplex PCR; TCRdb lists only in-frame clones, some missing. The data hold fewer than 200,000 clones, with 65% to 85% observed a single time. Sequenced sample: peripheral blood. These receptors were taken from a woman in her sixties or seventies who had recovered from COVID-19.

The rearrangement uses TRBV7-2 and TRBJ1-2; D possibly corresponds to TRBD1 (5 bases). CDR1 and CDR2 (germline): SGHTA, FQGNSA. Trimming cost V 2 bases and J 6 bases, with 7 bases left between them. CDR3 length equals 12 residues. This CDR3 reads CASSLSRDGYTF. The CDR3 region has the DNA TGTGCCAGCAGCTTATCCAGGGATGGCTACACCTTC. The entire variable domain, with the rest obtained from reference TRBV7-2 and TRBJ1-2, is as follows: GAGVSQSPSNKVTEKGKDVELRCDPISGHTALYWYRQSLGQGLEFLIYFQGNSAPDKSGLPSDRFSAERTGGSVSTLTIQRTQQEDSAVYLCASSLSRDGYTFGSGTRLTVV.

V is TRBV28 and J is TRBJ1-2; 9 bases match TRBD1. This CDR3 has 17 residues. Germline lookup yields CDR1 MDHEN and CDR2 SYDVKM. Losses at the gene ends were 6 bases for V and 3 bases for J; bases not matched to a gene: 14. CDR3 amino acids: CASRAAATGGEYYGYTF. CDR3 DNA sequence: TGTGCCAGCAGGGCGGCCGCGACAGGGGGAGAGTACTATGGCTACACCTTC.

The gene calls are TRBV7-3 and TRBJ2-2; possibly TRBD1 for D (5 bases). Per the germline V gene, CDR1 is SGHTA and CDR2 is FQGTGA. Trimming cost V 2 bases and J 5 bases, with 15 bases left between them. The CDR3 runs to 16 residues. CDR3 nucleotides: TGTGCCAGCAGCTTATTTTCAGGGCCAACGACCGGGGAGCTGTTTTTT. Translation: CASSLFSGPTTGELFF.

V is TRBV9 and J is TRBJ1-3, with a tentative D call TRBD1 (6 bases). V lost 4 bases, J lost 7 bases, and 9 bases lay in between. This CDR3 has 12 amino acids. CDR1 SGDLS and CDR2 YYNGEE come from the germline V gene. The CDR3 region is CASSPTGNTIYF. In nucleotides, the CDR3 is TGTGCCAGCAGCCCAACAGGGAACACCATATATTTT.

This clone was found a few times. The J gene is TRBJ1-6, the V gene TRBV5-1; D is possibly TRBD1 (5 bases). Germline V gene data show CDR1 as SGHRS and CDR2 as YFSETQ. Trimming cost V 4 bases and J 8 bases, with 19 bases left between them. This CDR3 is 16 amino acids long. CDR3 nucleotide sequence: TGCGCCAGCAGCCCTGCGGTGGGGGGTGGGCATTCACCCCTCCACTTT. Its protein product is CASSPAVGGGHSPLHF.